This entry lists 12 T cell receptor beta chains sequenced from one sample in a study of T cells in Graves' hyperthyroidism and ophthalmopathy. Authors of the study amplified TCR beta CDR3 regions from RNA transcripts. Initially, a first-round RT-PCR of the TCR CDR3 employed the HTBI primer set. TCRdb re-called the multiplex PCR reads through MiXCR, storing one row per CDR3 protein. The data hold about 640,000 distinct CDR3 sequences, with less than 25% observed a single time. The sample comprised blood. The receptors here all came from a man aged 25 to 45 with Graves' ophthalmopathy.

This clonotype was detected a few times. The chain is built from TRBV28 and TRBJ1-5; 8 nucleotides line up with TRBD1. Trimming took 6 bases from V and 2 from J; bases not matched to a gene: 9. This CDR3 has 16 residues. Germline V gives CDR1 MDHEN, CDR2 SYDVKM. CDR3 DNA sequence: TGTGCCAGCAGCCCCCCAGGGGGCGCGGGCAATCAGCCCCAGCATTTT. It codes for CASSPPGGAGNQPQHF. Looking up the rest from reference TRBV28 and TRBJ1-5 gives the full variable domain: DVKVTQSSRYLVKRTGEKVFLECVQDMDHENMFWYRQDPGLGLRLIYFSYDVKMKEKGDIPEGYSVSREKKERFSLILESASTNQTSMYLCASSPPGGAGNQPQHFGDGTRLSIL.

This clonotype came up a few times. The chain has TRBV4-1 and TRBJ2-3; no clear D gene. This CDR3 has 15 residues. The germline V gene has CDR1 MGHRA and CDR2 YSYEKL. The germline V and J ends were trimmed by 2 bases and 2 bases, with 11 bases remaining between them. The CDR3 nucleotides read TGCGCCAGCAGCCAACCTAGATCTTCCACAGATACGCAGTATTTT. This gives the protein CASSQPRSSTDTQYF.

This clonotype was counted between two and nine times. Written as DNA, the CDR3 is TGTGCCAGTAGTATCGGACAGGGACGCCCTGCCTACGAGCAGTACTTC. Amino acid sequence: CASSIGQGRPAYEQYF. The chain is built from TRBV19 and TRBJ2-7; 8 bases agree with TRBD1. Germline trimming cut 3 bases from V and 2 bases from J; bases unmatched to any gene: 9. The CDR3 is made up of 16 amino acids. The germline gives CDR1 LNHDA, CDR2 SQIVND (reference sequence). The complete variable domain, with remaining parts taken from reference TRBV19 and TRBJ2-7, reads DGGITQSPKYLFRKEGQNVTLSCEQNLNHDAMYWYRQDPGQGLRLIYYSQIVNDFQKGDIAEGYSVSREKKESFPLTVTSAQKNPTAFYLCASSIGQGRPAYEQYFGPGTRLTVT.

CDR3 sequence (DNA): TGTGCCAGCAGCCTGGGGAGTTTAGACGAGACCCAGTACTTC. The encoded protein is CASSLGSLDETQYF. The chain couples TRBV7-9 to TRBJ2-5, with a possible D match to TRBD2 (5 bases). With 5 bases removed from V and 5 bases from J, the gap between germline ends came to 15 bases. The CDR3 contains 14 residues. The V gene's germline CDR1 is SEHNR and CDR2 FQNEAQ (reference sequence). Full variable domain (missing parts from reference TRBV7-9 and TRBJ2-5): DTGVSQNPRHKITKRGQNVTFRCDPISEHNRLYWYRQTLGQGPEFLTYFQNEAQLEKSRLLSDRFSAERPKGSFSTLEIQRTEQGDSAMYLCASSLGSLDETQYFGPGTRLLVL.

V is TRBV10-3 and J is TRBJ1-2; the D gene is possibly TRBD1 (6 bases). Trimming removed 10 bases from V and 0 bases from J, with 24 bases in between. This CDR3 is 17 amino acids long. Germline V gene sequence: CDR1 ENHRY, CDR2 SYGVKD. CDR3 in amino acids: CASQDAQGRLANYGYTF. As DNA, the CDR3 is TGTGCCAGCCAAGACGCCCAGGGGCGCCTAGCTAACTATGGCTACACCTTC.

This chain connects TRBV5-1 to TRBJ1-6, with 7 bases aligning to TRBD1. V gave up 4 bases and J gave up 9 bases; unmatched junction bases: 4. Germline loops: CDR1 SGHRS, CDR2 YFSETQ. This CDR3 has 13 amino acids. This chain's CDR3 is CASSPGDSSPLHF. The DNA of the CDR3 is TGCGCCAGCAGCCCCGGGGACAGTTCACCCCTCCACTTT.

The chain's CDR3 is CASSYGPSGRVSTDTQYF. The CDR3, as DNA: TGTGCCAGCAGTTACGGGCCTAGCGGGAGGGTTAGCACAGATACGCAGTATTTT. The rearrangement uses TRBV6-2 or TRBV6-3 and TRBJ2-3; 12 bases match TRBD2. The trim removed 2 bases at V and 0 bases at J, leaving 6 bases unmatched. There are 18 residues in the CDR3. CDR1 and CDR2 from the germline V gene are MNHEY and SVGEGT.

This clonotype was seen ten or more times. The chain joins TRBV11-2 to TRBJ2-7; D is unclear. CDR3 size: 15 residues. V was clipped by 1 base and J by 0 bases, with 10 bases between them. The germline CDR1 and CDR2 sequences are SGHAT and FQNNGV. The CDR3 reads CASSLALSLSYEQYF. CDR3 bases: TGTGCCAGCAGCTTAGCCCTGAGCCTCTCCTACGAGCAGTACTTC.

This chain uses TRBV19 with TRBJ2-1; D is unclear. CDR3 length: 13 amino acids. From germline, CDR1 is LNHDA and CDR2 SQIVND (reference sequence). The germline V and J ends were trimmed by 11 bases and 4 bases, with 15 bases remaining between them. The CDR3 loop reads CAAGPQRYNEQFF. Here the CDR3 DNA reads TGTGCCGCAGGCCCACAGCGTTACAATGAGCAGTTCTTC.

The chain recombines TRBV27 with TRBJ2-1; maybe TRBD2 (6 bases). The CDR3 is made up of 15 amino acids. Trimming removed 4 bases from V and 5 bases from J, with 15 bases in between. Looked up from germline, CDR1 is MNHEY and CDR2 is SMNVEV (reference sequence). In DNA, the CDR3 is TGTGCCAGCAGTTCCTTTTTAGCGGAAAACAATGAGCAGTTCTTC. It specifies CASSSFLAENNEQFF.

This clonotype was detected only a few times. The V gene is TRBV6-1, the J gene TRBJ2-5, with 8 bases lining up with TRBD1. J lost 4 bases, V lost 6 bases, and 7 bases had no gene match. CDR1 is MNHNS, CDR2 SASEGT, per germline. The CDR3 has 14 amino acids. The CDR3 DNA follows: TGTGCCAGCAGGCAGGGGGCGGTTGGAGAGACCCAGTACTTC. Translated: CASRQGAVGETQYF.

In this sample, this clonotype turned up many times. DNA for the CDR3: TGTGCCAGCAGCTTCGGGGGGGTCTCCTACGAGCAGTACTTC. Its protein is CASSFGGVSYEQYF. The genes are TRBV12-3 or TRBV12-4 and TRBJ2-7; TRBD2 matches at 8 bases. This CDR3 is 14 amino acids long. Losses at the gene ends were 6 bases for V and 0 bases for J; bases not matched to a gene: 4.